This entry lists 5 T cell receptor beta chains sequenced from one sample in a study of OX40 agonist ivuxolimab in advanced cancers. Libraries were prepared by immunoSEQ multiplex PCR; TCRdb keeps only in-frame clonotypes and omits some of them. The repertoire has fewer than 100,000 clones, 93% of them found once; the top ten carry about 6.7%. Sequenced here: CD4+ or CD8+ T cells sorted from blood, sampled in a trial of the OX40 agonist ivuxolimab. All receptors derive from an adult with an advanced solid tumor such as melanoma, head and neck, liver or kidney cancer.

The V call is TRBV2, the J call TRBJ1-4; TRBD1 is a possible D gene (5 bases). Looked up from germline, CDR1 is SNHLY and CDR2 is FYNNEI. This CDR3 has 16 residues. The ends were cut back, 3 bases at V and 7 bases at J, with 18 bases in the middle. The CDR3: CASSDPGERGTEKLFF. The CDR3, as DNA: TGTGCCAGCAGTGACCCCGGGGAAAGGGGAACTGAAAAACTGTTTTTT. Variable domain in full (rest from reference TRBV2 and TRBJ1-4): EPEVTQTPSHQVTQMGQEVILRCVPISNHLYFYWYRQILGQKVEFLVSFYNNEISEKSEIFDDQFSVERPDGSNFTLKIRSTKLEDSAMYFCASSDPGERGTEKLFFGSGTQLSVL.

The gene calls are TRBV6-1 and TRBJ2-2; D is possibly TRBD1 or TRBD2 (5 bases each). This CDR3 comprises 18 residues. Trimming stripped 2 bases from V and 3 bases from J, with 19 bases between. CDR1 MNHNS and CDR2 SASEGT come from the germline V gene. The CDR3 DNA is TGTGCCAGCAGTGAAAAGTTTTTCAGGGTGAGGGACACCGGGGAGCTGTTTTTT. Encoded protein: CASSEKFFRVRDTGELFF.

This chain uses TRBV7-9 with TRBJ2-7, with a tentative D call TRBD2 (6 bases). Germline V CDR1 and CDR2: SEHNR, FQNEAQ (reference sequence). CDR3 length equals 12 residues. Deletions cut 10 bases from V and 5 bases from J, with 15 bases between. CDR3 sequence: CATGGRADEQYF. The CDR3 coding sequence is TGTGCCACCGGGGGTAGGGCGGACGAGCAGTACTTC.

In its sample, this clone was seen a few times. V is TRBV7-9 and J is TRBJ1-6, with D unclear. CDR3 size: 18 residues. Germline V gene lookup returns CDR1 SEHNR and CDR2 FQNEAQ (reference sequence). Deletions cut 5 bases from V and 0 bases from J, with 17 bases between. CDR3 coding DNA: TGTGCCAGCAGCAAGATTCTACCTAGGGACTCCTATAATTCACCCCTCCACTTT. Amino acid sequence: CASSKILPRDSYNSPLHF.

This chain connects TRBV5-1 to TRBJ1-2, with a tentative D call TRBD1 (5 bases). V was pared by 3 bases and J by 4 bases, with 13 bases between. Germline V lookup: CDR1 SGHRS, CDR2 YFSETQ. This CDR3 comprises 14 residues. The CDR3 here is CASSWWTQSYGYTF. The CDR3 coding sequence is TGCGCCAGCAGCTGGTGGACACAAAGCTATGGCTACACCTTC.